These 8 T cell receptor beta chains originate from one sample sequenced in a study of T cell responses to AZD1222 COVID-19 vaccine. Data came from immunoSEQ multiplex PCR; TCRdb stores just in-frame clones and leaves some out. Here the sample spans 150,000 to 200,000 clones, about 86% being singletons. Material: peripheral blood, obtained 28 days after the second AZD1222 dose. All receptors derive from an adult who received the AZD1222 COVID-19 vaccine.

The chain joins TRBV19 to TRBJ1-2, with unresolved D. This CDR3 has 13 residues. Germline CDR1 is LNHDA and CDR2 is SQIVND (reference sequence). Trimming cost V 1 base and J 9 bases, with 12 bases left between them. The DNA for the CDR3 is TGTGCCAGTAGTATAGGCCCCGTAGGGAGCTACACCTTC. This gives the protein CASSIGPVGSYTF.

The chain employs TRBV5-4 and TRBJ1-1; no firm D call. Trimming removed 4 bases at V and 0 bases at J, with 19 bases between. In germline, CDR1 is SGHNT, CDR2 YYREEE (reference sequence). This CDR3 has 17 amino acids. For the CDR3, the DNA is TGTGCCAGCAGCCGAGGACGCTCCCCCTTAATGAACACTGAAGCTTTCTTT. This sequence encodes CASSRGRSPLMNTEAFF.

For this clone: Its ends do not fully match the called genes, so a read error is possible. The chain is built from TRBV5-5 and TRBJ1-2, with D possibly TRBD1 on 5 matching bases. Germline values: CDR1 SGHKS, CDR2 YYEKEE (reference sequence). CDR3 length: 15 residues. The CDR3 spells CASRLAPGWDYGYTF. In DNA form, the CDR3 reads TGTGCCAGCAGATTGGCCCCAGGGTGGGACTATGGCTACACCTTC.

The chain has TRBV7-2 and TRBJ2-1; TRBD2 matches at 9 bases. This CDR3 is built from 16 residues. V lost 0 bases and J lost 10; bases outside the gene matches: 10. Germline assignment: CDR1 SGHTA and CDR2 FQGNSA. CDR3 coding DNA: TGTGCCAGCAGCTTAGCCCCAGCGGGGGGCGTCCGGGAGCAGTTCTTC. It codes for CASSLAPAGGVREQFF.

The chain uses TRBV11-3 and TRBJ2-1; 8 bases agree with TRBD2. Germline CDR1 SGHNT, CDR2 YENEEA. The CDR3 has 13 residues. With V trimmed by 1 base and J by 12 bases, 5 bases remained unmatched. For the CDR3, the DNA is TGTGCCAGCAGCTTAGCGCGGGGGGCCGGGCAGTTCTTC. Residues: CASSLARGAGQFF. The full variable domain, rest sourced from reference TRBV11-3 and TRBJ2-1, is EAGVVQSPRYKIIEKKQPVAFWCNPISGHNTLYWYLQNLGQGPELLIRYENEEAVDDSQLPKDRFSAERLKGVDSTLKIQPAELGDSAVYLCASSLARGAGQFFGPGTRLTVL.

This clone was found a few times. The rearrangement joins TRBV20-1 to TRBJ2-7; maybe TRBD1 (6 bases). The V gene lost 3 bases and the J gene lost 0 bases, with 18 bases spanning the gap. CDR1 DFQATT and CDR2 SNEGSKA come from the germline V gene (reference sequence). This CDR3 contains 16 residues. For the CDR3, the DNA is TGCAGTGCTAGTCGTCAAACAGGGCATAGCTCCTACGAGCAGTACTTC. Its translation is CSASRQTGHSSYEQYF.

This clone was seen repeatedly, ten times or more. The chain links TRBV5-1 to TRBJ2-7; TRBD1 matches 7 bases. Germline CDR1 SGHRS, CDR2 YFSETQ. Trimming cost V 3 bases and J 5 bases; bases outside gene matches: 8. The CDR3 sequence is 14 residues long. The CDR3 is CASSYDRVRDEQYF. CDR3 sequence (DNA): TGCGCCAGCAGCTACGACAGGGTGCGGGACGAGCAGTACTTC.

This clone was seen more than once but under ten times. The genes are TRBV25-1 and TRBJ2-1; tentatively, D is TRBD2 (7 bases). This CDR3 is 14 amino acids long. Trimming pared 3 bases from V and 4 bases from J, leaving 10 bases between. The germline V gene has CDR1 MGHDK and CDR2 SYGVNS. The CDR3 sequence: CASSEGGAYNEQFF. The DNA for the CDR3 is TGTGCCAGCAGTGAGGGGGGGGCGTACAATGAGCAGTTCTTC.